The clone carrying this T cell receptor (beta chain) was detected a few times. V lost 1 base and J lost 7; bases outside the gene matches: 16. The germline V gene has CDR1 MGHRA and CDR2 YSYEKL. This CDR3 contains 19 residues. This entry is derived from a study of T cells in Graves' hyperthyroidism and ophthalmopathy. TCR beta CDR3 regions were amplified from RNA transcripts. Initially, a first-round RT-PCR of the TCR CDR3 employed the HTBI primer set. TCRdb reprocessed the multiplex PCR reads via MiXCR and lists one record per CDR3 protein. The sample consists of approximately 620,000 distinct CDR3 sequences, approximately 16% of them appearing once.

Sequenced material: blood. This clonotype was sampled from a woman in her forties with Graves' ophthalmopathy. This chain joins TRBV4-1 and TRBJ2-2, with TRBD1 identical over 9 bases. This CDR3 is CASSQGPPGTGNIDGELFF. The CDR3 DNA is TGCGCCAGCAGCCAAGGCCCACCGGGGACAGGGAACATTGACGGGGAGCTGTTTTTT.